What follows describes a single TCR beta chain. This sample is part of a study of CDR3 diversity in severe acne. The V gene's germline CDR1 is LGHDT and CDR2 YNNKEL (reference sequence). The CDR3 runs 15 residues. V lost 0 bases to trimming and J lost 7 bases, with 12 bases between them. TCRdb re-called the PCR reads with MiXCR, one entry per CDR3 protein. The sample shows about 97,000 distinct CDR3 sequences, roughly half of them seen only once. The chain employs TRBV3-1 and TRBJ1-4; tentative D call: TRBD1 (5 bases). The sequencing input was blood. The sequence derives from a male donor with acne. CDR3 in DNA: TGTGCCAGCAGCCAAGATTTGGGGGATATTGAAAAACTGTTTTTT. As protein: CASSQDLGDIEKLFF.